These T cell receptor beta chains were read from a single sample in a study of T cells after yellow fever vaccination. TCRdb used MiXCR to reprocess the 5' RACE reads, holding one entry per CDR3 protein. The sample consists of 450,000 to 550,000 distinct CDR3 sequences, roughly 21% of them appearing once. The input for sequencing was PBMCs, taken 15 days after the yellow fever booster vaccination. The origin of the receptors is a man aged 25-40 years who received the YFV17D yellow fever vaccine. CDR3s include the opening cysteine and the closing phenylalanine or tryptophan. The D gene is left open where the match is weak. Some rows have no size entry. The others give once, few or many, or a class for an expanded clone.

J gene: TRBJ2-2; V gene: TRBV12-3/TRBV12-4; clone size: few; D gene: TRBD2; CDR3 protein: CASRNRLAGTGELFF; CDR3 DNA: TGTGCCAGCAGAAACAGACTAGCGGGAACCGGGGAGCTGTTTTTT
J gene: TRBJ2-7; V gene: TRBV30; clone size: few; D gene: NA; CDR3 protein: CAWSVQTEQYF; CDR3 DNA: TGTGCCTGGAGTGTACAAACGGAGCAGTACTTC
J gene: TRBJ2-5; V gene: TRBV7-2; clone size: NA; D gene: NA; CDR3 protein: CASSLGGLVETQYF; CDR3 DNA: TGTGCCAGCAGCTTAGGGGGATTAGTGGAGACCCAGTACTTC
J gene: TRBJ2-7; V gene: TRBV6-5; clone size: NA; D gene: NA; CDR3 protein: CASSYSAGRSEQYF; CDR3 DNA: TGTGCCAGCAGTTACTCGGCGGGACGGAGCGAGCAGTACTTC
J gene: TRBJ2-2; V gene: TRBV27; clone size: few; D gene: NA; CDR3 protein: CASSPNRDTGELFF; CDR3 DNA: TGTGCCAGCAGCCCGAACAGGGATACCGGGGAGCTGTTTTTT
J gene: TRBJ2-1; V gene: TRBV7-2; clone size: NA; D gene: NA; CDR3 protein: CASGHFSYNEQFF; CDR3 DNA: TGTGCCAGCGGACATTTCTCCTACAATGAGCAGTTCTTC
J gene: TRBJ2-7; V gene: TRBV10-2; clone size: few; D gene: NA; CDR3 protein: CASSESTLAWDYEQYF; CDR3 DNA: TGCGCCAGCAGTGAGTCGACTCTGGCCTGGGACTACGAGCAGTACTTC
J gene: TRBJ2-7; V gene: TRBV7-2; clone size: few; D gene: TRBD2; CDR3 protein: CASSLYTSGMYEQYF; CDR3 DNA: TGTGCCAGCAGCCTCTACACTAGCGGGATGTACGAGCAGTACTTC
J gene: TRBJ2-5; V gene: TRBV5-1; clone size: few; D gene: NA; CDR3 protein: CASSPDRDGTQYF; CDR3 DNA: TGCGCCAGCAGCCCAGACCGCGACGGGACCCAGTACTTC
J gene: TRBJ2-3; V gene: TRBV7-6; clone size: NA; D gene: NA; CDR3 protein: CASSPTLGSRGGDTQYF; CDR3 DNA: TGTGCCAGCAGCCCAACCCTCGGTTCCCGGGGAGGAGATACGCAGTATTTT
J gene: TRBJ2-4; V gene: TRBV20-1; clone size: NA; D gene: TRBD1; CDR3 protein: CSAGRDREIQYF; CDR3 DNA: TGCAGTGCTGGCCGGGACAGAGAAATTCAGTACTTC
J gene: TRBJ2-1; V gene: TRBV10-2; clone size: few; D gene: TRBD2; CDR3 protein: CASLLAGGLNEQFF; CDR3 DNA: TGCGCCAGCCTACTAGCGGGAGGTCTTAATGAGCAGTTCTTC
J gene: TRBJ2-5; V gene: TRBV20-1; clone size: few; D gene: NA; CDR3 protein: CSASFQTQYF; CDR3 DNA: TGCAGTGCTAGCTTTCAGACCCAGTACTTC
J gene: TRBJ2-7; V gene: TRBV12-3/TRBV12-4; clone size: NA; D gene: TRBD2; CDR3 protein: CASSLGLAGSWAYEQYF; CDR3 DNA: TGTGCCAGCAGCCTCGGACTAGCGGGAAGTTGGGCCTACGAGCAGTACTTC
J gene: TRBJ2-1; V gene: TRBV6-2/TRBV6-3; clone size: NA; D gene: NA; CDR3 protein: CASIRDPLVNEQFF; CDR3 DNA: TGTGCCAGCATTAGGGACCCTCTTGTCAATGAGCAGTTCTTC
J gene: TRBJ2-1; V gene: TRBV25-1; clone size: few; D gene: TRBD2; CDR3 protein: CASNDGGDEQFF; CDR3 DNA: TGTGCCAGCAATGATGGGGGGGATGAGCAGTTCTTC
J gene: TRBJ2-2; V gene: TRBV5-1; clone size: few; D gene: TRBD2; CDR3 protein: CASSVIAGAETGELFF; CDR3 DNA: TGCGCCAGCAGCGTGATAGCGGGAGCAGAAACCGGGGAGCTGTTTTTT
J gene: TRBJ2-1; V gene: TRBV28; clone size: few; D gene: TRBD1; CDR3 protein: CASSQRQGYNEQFF; CDR3 DNA: TGTGCCAGCAGCCAGAGACAGGGTTACAATGAGCAGTTCTTC
J gene: TRBJ2-5; V gene: TRBV10-3; clone size: NA; D gene: NA; CDR3 protein: CAVSSVQETQYF; CDR3 DNA: TGTGCCGTCTCTAGCGTCCAAGAGACCCAGTACTTC
J gene: TRBJ2-1; V gene: TRBV5-1; clone size: many; D gene: TRBD2; CDR3 protein: CASSPTSGSSYNEQFF; CDR3 DNA: TGCGCCAGCAGCCCAACTAGCGGAAGCTCCTACAATGAGCAGTTCTTC
J gene: TRBJ1-2; V gene: TRBV5-1; clone size: few; D gene: NA; CDR3 protein: CASSLARQGNGYTF; CDR3 DNA: TGCGCCAGCAGCTTGGCCCGGCAGGGGAATGGCTACACCTTC
J gene: TRBJ2-3; V gene: TRBV28; clone size: NA; D gene: TRBD2; CDR3 protein: CASGEGPGIF; CDR3 DNA: TGTGCCAGCGGGGAGGGGCCCGGGATTTTT
J gene: TRBJ2-7; V gene: TRBV6-2/TRBV6-3; clone size: NA; D gene: NA; CDR3 protein: CASSYSERSIYEQYF; CDR3 DNA: TGTGCCAGCAGTTACTCCGAGCGGAGTATCTACGAGCAGTACTTC
J gene: TRBJ2-1; V gene: TRBV20-1; clone size: NA; D gene: TRBD2; CDR3 protein: CSAREPGLAGHEQFF; CDR3 DNA: TGCAGTGCTAGAGAACCGGGACTAGCGGGCCATGAGCAGTTCTTC
J gene: TRBJ1-4; V gene: TRBV5-1; clone size: few; D gene: NA; CDR3 protein: CASSPMGGAQNEKLFF; CDR3 DNA: TGCGCCAGCAGTCCAATGGGTGGGGCACAAAATGAAAAACTGTTTTTT
J gene: TRBJ2-5; V gene: TRBV24-1; clone size: NA; D gene: NA; CDR3 protein: CATSDGPEETQYF; CDR3 DNA: TGTGCCACCAGTGATGGGCCTGAAGAGACCCAGTACTTC
J gene: TRBJ1-4; V gene: TRBV30; clone size: NA; D gene: NA; CDR3 protein: CAWSVRGGANEKLFF; CDR3 DNA: TGTGCCTGGAGTGTACGGGGGGGGGCTAATGAAAAACTGTTTTTT
J gene: TRBJ1-4; V gene: TRBV5-1; clone size: few; D gene: TRBD1; CDR3 protein: CASSSKQGLYEKLFF; CDR3 DNA: TGCGCCAGCAGCTCGAAACAGGGGTTGTATGAAAAACTGTTTTTT
J gene: TRBJ1-1; V gene: TRBV9; clone size: few; D gene: TRBD1; CDR3 protein: CASSVGQGSAEAFF; CDR3 DNA: TGTGCCAGCAGCGTGGGACAGGGTTCGGCTGAAGCTTTCTTT
J gene: TRBJ1-5; V gene: TRBV30; clone size: few; D gene: TRBD1; CDR3 protein: CAWGGQGPNQPQHF; CDR3 DNA: TGTGCCTGGGGAGGACAGGGACCAAATCAGCCCCAGCATTTT
J gene: TRBJ2-1; V gene: TRBV29-1; clone size: NA; D gene: NA; CDR3 protein: CSVVLSSYNEQFF; CDR3 DNA: TGCAGCGTTGTTCTCAGCTCCTACAATGAGCAGTTCTTC
J gene: TRBJ2-3; V gene: TRBV6-2/TRBV6-3; clone size: NA; D gene: TRBD2; CDR3 protein: CASSSGLAAQYF; CDR3 DNA: TGTGCCAGCAGTTCGGGACTAGCCGCGCAGTATTTT
J gene: TRBJ2-3; V gene: TRBV20-1; clone size: NA; D gene: TRBD2; CDR3 protein: CRAGLAGGDTQYF; CDR3 DNA: TGCAGGGCTGGACTAGCGGGAGGAGATACGCAGTATTTT
J gene: TRBJ2-7; V gene: TRBV2; clone size: NA; D gene: NA; CDR3 protein: CASSVRDWNYEQYF; CDR3 DNA: TGTGCCAGCAGTGTCCGGGACTGGAACTACGAGCAGTACTTC
J gene: TRBJ1-1; V gene: TRBV12-3/TRBV12-4; clone size: few; D gene: TRBD1; CDR3 protein: CASSLEQGLTEAFF; CDR3 DNA: TGTGCCAGCAGTTTAGAACAGGGGCTCACTGAAGCTTTCTTT
J gene: TRBJ2-1; V gene: TRBV20-1; clone size: NA; D gene: TRBD2; CDR3 protein: CSGAGGITLSSYNEQFF; CDR3 DNA: TGCAGTGGGGCGGGAGGGATAACCCTAAGCTCCTACAATGAGCAGTTCTTC
J gene: TRBJ1-5; V gene: TRBV27; clone size: NA; D gene: NA; CDR3 protein: CASSSPDSNQPQHF; CDR3 DNA: TGTGCCAGCAGTTCACCGGATAGCAATCAGCCCCAGCATTTT
J gene: TRBJ2-5; V gene: TRBV2; clone size: few; D gene: NA; CDR3 protein: CASSADRLQETQYF; CDR3 DNA: TGTGCCAGCAGTGCTGACAGGCTCCAAGAGACCCAGTACTTC
J gene: TRBJ2-1; V gene: TRBV28; clone size: NA; D gene: TRBD2; CDR3 protein: CASFLAGGGNEQFF; CDR3 DNA: TGTGCCAGTTTTTTAGCGGGAGGGGGAAATGAGCAGTTCTTC
J gene: TRBJ2-1; V gene: TRBV7-2; clone size: NA; D gene: NA; CDR3 protein: CASSYRGGGDNEQFF; CDR3 DNA: TGTGCCAGCAGCTACCGGGGAGGCGGCGACAATGAGCAGTTCTTC
J gene: TRBJ2-1; V gene: TRBV7-9; clone size: NA; D gene: NA; CDR3 protein: CASSLLTSGTQYNEQFF; CDR3 DNA: TGTGCCAGCAGCTTGCTAACTTCCGGGACTCAATACAATGAGCAGTTCTTC
J gene: TRBJ2-2; V gene: TRBV29-1; clone size: NA; D gene: TRBD1; CDR3 protein: CSVEGGQGALFF; CDR3 DNA: TGCAGCGTTGAAGGGGGACAGGGAGCGCTGTTTTTT
J gene: TRBJ2-4; V gene: TRBV6-2/TRBV6-3; clone size: NA; D gene: TRBD1; CDR3 protein: CASSYTPDRGFIQYF; CDR3 DNA: TGTGCCAGCAGTTACACCCCAGACAGGGGGTTCATTCAGTACTTC
J gene: TRBJ2-3; V gene: TRBV7-8; clone size: NA; D gene: TRBD2; CDR3 protein: CASSYGGLTSTDTQYF; CDR3 DNA: TGTGCCAGCAGCTATGGGGGACTAACTAGCACAGATACGCAGTATTTT
J gene: TRBJ2-5; V gene: TRBV4-3; clone size: NA; D gene: NA; CDR3 protein: CASSQDLTHYF; CDR3 DNA: TGCGCCAGCAGCCAAGACCTGACTCACTACTTC
J gene: TRBJ2-1; V gene: TRBV10-2; clone size: NA; D gene: TRBD2; CDR3 protein: CASSWREGEQFF; CDR3 DNA: TGCGCCAGCAGTTGGCGGGAGGGGGAGCAGTTCTTC
J gene: TRBJ2-5; V gene: TRBV6-5; clone size: NA; D gene: NA; CDR3 protein: CASSYGQGKGETQYF; CDR3 DNA: TGTGCCAGCAGTTACGGTCAGGGCAAGGGTGAGACCCAGTACTTC
J gene: TRBJ2-2; V gene: TRBV20-1; clone size: few; D gene: NA; CDR3 protein: CSARGGVDTGELFF; CDR3 DNA: TGCAGTGCTAGAGGCGGGGTGGACACCGGGGAGCTGTTTTTT
J gene: TRBJ2-7; V gene: TRBV7-7; clone size: few; D gene: NA; CDR3 protein: CASSLNPRDDEQYF; CDR3 DNA: TGTGCCAGCAGCTTAAACCCCAGGGATGACGAGCAGTACTTC
J gene: TRBJ2-2; V gene: TRBV24-1; clone size: few; D gene: NA; CDR3 protein: CATSDSNSQGPGELFF; CDR3 DNA: TGTGCCACCAGTGATTCGAACTCACAGGGCCCCGGGGAGCTGTTTTTT
J gene: TRBJ2-5; V gene: TRBV12-3/TRBV12-4; clone size: NA; D gene: NA; CDR3 protein: CASSPGGPGLQETQYF; CDR3 DNA: TGTGCCAGCAGCCCGGGTGGCCCGGGACTCCAAGAGACCCAGTACTTC
J gene: TRBJ1-3; V gene: TRBV28; clone size: NA; D gene: NA; CDR3 protein: CASRSRTPSVSGNTIYF; CDR3 DNA: TGTGCCAGCAGATCGAGGACCCCGAGCGTCTCTGGAAACACCATATATTTT
J gene: TRBJ2-1; V gene: TRBV15; clone size: few; D gene: TRBD2; CDR3 protein: CATSGREGLLNEQFF; CDR3 DNA: TGTGCCACCAGCGGGCGGGAGGGCCTTTTAAATGAGCAGTTCTTC